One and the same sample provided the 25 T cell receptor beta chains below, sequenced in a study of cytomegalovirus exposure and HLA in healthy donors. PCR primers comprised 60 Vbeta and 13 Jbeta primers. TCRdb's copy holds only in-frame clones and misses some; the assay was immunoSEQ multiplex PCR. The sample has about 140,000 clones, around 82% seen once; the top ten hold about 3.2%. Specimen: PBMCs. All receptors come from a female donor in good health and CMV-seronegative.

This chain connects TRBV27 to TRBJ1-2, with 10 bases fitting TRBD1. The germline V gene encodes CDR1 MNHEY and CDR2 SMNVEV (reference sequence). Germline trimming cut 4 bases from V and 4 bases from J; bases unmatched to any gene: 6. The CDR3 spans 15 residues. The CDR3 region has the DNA TGTGCCAGCAGTTGGGACAGGGGAAACAGCTATGGCTACACCTTC. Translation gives CASSWDRGNSYGYTF.

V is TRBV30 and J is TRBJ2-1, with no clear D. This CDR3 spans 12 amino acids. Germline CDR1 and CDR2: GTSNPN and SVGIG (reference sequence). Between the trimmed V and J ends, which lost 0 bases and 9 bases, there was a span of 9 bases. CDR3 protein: CAWSVRRGEQFF. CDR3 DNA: TGTGCCTGGAGTGTACGGAGAGGTGAGCAGTTCTTC.

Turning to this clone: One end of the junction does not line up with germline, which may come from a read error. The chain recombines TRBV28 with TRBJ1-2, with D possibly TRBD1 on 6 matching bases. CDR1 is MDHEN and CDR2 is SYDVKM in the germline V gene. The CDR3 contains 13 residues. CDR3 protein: CASSLGQLYGYPF. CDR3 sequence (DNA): TGTGCCAGCAGTCTAGGACAGCTCTATGGCTACCCCTTC.

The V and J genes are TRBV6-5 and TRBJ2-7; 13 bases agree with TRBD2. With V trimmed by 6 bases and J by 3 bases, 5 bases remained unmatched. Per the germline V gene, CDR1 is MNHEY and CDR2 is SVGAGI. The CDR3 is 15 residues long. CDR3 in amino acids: CASRGTSGAFYEQYF. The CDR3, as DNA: TGTGCCAGCAGGGGGACTAGCGGGGCCTTCTACGAGCAGTACTTC.

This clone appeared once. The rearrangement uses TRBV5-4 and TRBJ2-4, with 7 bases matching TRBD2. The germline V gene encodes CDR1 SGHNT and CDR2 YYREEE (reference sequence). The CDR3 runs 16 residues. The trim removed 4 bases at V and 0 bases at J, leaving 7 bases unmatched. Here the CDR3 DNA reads TGTGCCAGCAGCAAAAGCGGGGCGCTAGCCAAAAACATTCAGTACTTC. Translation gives CASSKSGALAKNIQYF.

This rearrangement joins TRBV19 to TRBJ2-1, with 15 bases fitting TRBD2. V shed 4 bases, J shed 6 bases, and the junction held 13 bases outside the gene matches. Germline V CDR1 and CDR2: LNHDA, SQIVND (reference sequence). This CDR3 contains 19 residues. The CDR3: CASSTPRTSGRGSRNEQFF. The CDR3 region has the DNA TGTGCCAGTAGTACTCCTCGGACTAGCGGGAGGGGGAGCCGCAATGAGCAGTTCTTC.

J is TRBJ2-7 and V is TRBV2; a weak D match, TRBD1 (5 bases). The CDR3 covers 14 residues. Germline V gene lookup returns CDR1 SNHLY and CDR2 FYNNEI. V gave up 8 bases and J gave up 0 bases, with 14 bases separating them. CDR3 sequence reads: CASAQGPPSYEQYF. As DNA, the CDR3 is TGTGCCAGCGCGCAGGGTCCTCCCTCCTACGAGCAGTACTTC.

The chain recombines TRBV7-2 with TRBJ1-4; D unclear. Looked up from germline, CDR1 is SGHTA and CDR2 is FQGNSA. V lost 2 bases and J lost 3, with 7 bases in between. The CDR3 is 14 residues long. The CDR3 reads CASSLIPANEKLFF. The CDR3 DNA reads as TGTGCCAGCAGCTTAATACCAGCTAATGAAAAACTGTTTTTT.

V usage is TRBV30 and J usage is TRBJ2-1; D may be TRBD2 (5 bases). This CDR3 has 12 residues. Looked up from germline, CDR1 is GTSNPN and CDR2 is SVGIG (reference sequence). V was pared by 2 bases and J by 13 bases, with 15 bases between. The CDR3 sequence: CAWSRTGLLQFF. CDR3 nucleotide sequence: TGTGCCTGGAGTCGTACCGGACTGTTACAGTTCTTC. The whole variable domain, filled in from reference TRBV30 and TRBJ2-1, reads SQTIHQWPATLVQPVGSPLSLECTVEGTSNPNLYWYRQAAGRGLQLLFYSVGIGQISSEVPQNLSASRPQDRQFILSSKKLLLSDSGFYLCAWSRTGLLQFFGPGTRLTVL.

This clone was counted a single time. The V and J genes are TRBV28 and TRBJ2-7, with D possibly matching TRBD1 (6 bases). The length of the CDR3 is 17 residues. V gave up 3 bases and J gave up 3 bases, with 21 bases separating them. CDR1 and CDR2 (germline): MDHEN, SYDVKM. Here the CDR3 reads CASSFGVGAGLFYEQYF. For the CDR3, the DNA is TGTGCCAGCAGTTTCGGGGTGGGGGCAGGGCTTTTCTACGAGCAGTACTTC.

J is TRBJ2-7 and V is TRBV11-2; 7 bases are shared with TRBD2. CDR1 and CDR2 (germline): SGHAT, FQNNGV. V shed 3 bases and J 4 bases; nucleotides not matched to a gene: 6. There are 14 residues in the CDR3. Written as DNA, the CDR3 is TGTGCCAGCAGCTTTGCGGGAGCGAGATACGAGCAGTACTTC. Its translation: CASSFAGARYEQYF. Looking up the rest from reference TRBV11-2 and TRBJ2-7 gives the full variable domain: EAGVAQSPRYKIIEKRQSVAFWCNPISGHATLYWYQQILGQGPKLLIQFQNNGVVDDSQLPKDRFSAERLKGVDSTLKIQPAKLEDSAVYLCASSFAGARYEQYFGPGTRLTVT.

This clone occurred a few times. CDR3 sequence (DNA): TGTGCCAGCAGCACCACAGGTTCCTACAATGAGCAGTTCTTC. It is translated as CASSTTGSYNEQFF. The V and J genes are TRBV5-6 and TRBJ2-1; possible D gene TRBD1, 5 bases. The germline CDR1 and CDR2 sequences are SGHDT and YYEEEE. This CDR3 contains 14 residues. Trimming removed 4 bases from V and 1 base from J, with 9 bases in between.

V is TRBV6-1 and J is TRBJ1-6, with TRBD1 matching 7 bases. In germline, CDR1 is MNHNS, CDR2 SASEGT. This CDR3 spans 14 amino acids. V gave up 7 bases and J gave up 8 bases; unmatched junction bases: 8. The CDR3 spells CASIATGTDSPLHF. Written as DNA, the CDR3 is TGTGCCAGCATTGCGACCGGGACAGATTCACCCCTCCACTTT.

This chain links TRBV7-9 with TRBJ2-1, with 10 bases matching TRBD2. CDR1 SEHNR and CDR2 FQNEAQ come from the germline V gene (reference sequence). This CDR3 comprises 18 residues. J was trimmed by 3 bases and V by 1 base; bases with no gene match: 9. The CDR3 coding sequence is TGTGCCAGCAGCTTAGACTACCGGAGGACTAGCGGCTACAATGAGCAGTTCTTC. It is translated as CASSLDYRRTSGYNEQFF. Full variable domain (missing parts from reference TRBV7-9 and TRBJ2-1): DTGVSQNPRHKITKRGQNVTFRCDPISEHNRLYWYRQTLGQGPEFLTYFQNEAQLEKSRLLSDRFSAERPKGSFSTLEIQRTEQGDSAMYLCASSLDYRRTSGYNEQFFGPGTRLTVL.

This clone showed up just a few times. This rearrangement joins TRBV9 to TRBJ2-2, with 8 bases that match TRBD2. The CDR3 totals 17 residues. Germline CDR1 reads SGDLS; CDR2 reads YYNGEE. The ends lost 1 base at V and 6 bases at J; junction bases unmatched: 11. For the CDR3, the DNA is TGTGCCAGCAGCGTATTAAGCGGGAGTAACGGGGCCGGGGAGCTGTTTTTT. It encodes CASSVLSGSNGAGELFF. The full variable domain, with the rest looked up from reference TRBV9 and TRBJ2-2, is DSGVTQTPKHLITATGQRVTLRCSPRSGDLSVYWYQQSLDQGLQFLIQYYNGEERAKGNILERFSAQQFPDLHSELNLSSLELGDSALYFCASSVLSGSNGAGELFFGEGSRLTVL.

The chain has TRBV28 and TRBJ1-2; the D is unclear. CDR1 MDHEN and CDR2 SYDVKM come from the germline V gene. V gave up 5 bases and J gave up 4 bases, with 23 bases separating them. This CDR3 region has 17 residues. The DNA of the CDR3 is TGTGCCAGCAGTAATTCCCGTTGGGGAGCTCGGAGCTATGGCTACACCTTC. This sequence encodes CASSNSRWGARSYGYTF.

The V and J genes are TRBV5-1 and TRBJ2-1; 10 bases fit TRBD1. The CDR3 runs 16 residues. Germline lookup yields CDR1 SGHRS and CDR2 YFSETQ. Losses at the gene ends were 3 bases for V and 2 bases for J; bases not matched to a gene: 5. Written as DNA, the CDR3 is TGCGCCAGCAGCTGGGGACAGGGGACAACCTACAATGAGCAGTTCTTC. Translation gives CASSWGQGTTYNEQFF.

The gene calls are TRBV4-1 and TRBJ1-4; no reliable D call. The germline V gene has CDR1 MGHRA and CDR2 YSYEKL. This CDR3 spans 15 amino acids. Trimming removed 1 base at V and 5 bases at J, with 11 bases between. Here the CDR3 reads CASSQVGEGNEKLFF. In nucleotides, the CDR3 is TGCGCCAGCAGCCAAGTCGGGGAAGGAAATGAAAAACTGTTTTTT.

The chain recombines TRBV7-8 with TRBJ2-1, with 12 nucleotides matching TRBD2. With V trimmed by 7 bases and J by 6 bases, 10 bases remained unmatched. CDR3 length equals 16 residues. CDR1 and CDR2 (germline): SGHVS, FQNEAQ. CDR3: CASTILAGGAGNEQFF. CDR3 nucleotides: TGTGCCAGCACCATACTAGCGGGGGGCGCGGGCAATGAGCAGTTCTTC.

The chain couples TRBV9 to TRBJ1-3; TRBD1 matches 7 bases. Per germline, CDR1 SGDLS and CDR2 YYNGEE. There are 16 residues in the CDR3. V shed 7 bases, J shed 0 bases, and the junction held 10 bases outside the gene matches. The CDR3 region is CASGTDLPNSGNTIYF. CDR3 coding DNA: TGTGCCAGCGGGACAGACCTCCCCAACTCTGGAAACACCATATATTTT.

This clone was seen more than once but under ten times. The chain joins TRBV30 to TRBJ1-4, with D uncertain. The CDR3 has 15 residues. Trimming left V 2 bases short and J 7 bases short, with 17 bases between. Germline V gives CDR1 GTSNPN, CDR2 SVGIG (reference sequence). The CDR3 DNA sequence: TGTGCCTGGAGTCCCCAAACTAGGTGGGGTGAAAAACTGTTTTTT. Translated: CAWSPQTRWGEKLFF.

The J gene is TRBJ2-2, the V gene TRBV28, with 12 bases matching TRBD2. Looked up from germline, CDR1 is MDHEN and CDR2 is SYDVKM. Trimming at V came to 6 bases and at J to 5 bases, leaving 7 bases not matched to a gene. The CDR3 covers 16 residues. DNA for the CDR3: TGTGCCAGCAGCCGTCTAGCGGGAGGGCCGACCGGGGAGCTGTTTTTT. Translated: CASSRLAGGPTGELFF. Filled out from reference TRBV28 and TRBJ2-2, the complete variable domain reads DVKVTQSSRYLVKRTGEKVFLECVQDMDHENMFWYRQDPGLGLRLIYFSYDVKMKEKGDIPEGYSVSREKKERFSLILESASTNQTSMYLCASSRLAGGPTGELFFGEGSRLTVL.

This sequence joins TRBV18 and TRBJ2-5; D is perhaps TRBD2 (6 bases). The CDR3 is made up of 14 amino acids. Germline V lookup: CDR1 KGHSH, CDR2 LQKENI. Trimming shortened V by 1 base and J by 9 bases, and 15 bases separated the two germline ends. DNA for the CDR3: TGTGCCAGCTCACCACTGAATAGCCCGGGGGCCCAGTACTTC. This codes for CASSPLNSPGAQYF.

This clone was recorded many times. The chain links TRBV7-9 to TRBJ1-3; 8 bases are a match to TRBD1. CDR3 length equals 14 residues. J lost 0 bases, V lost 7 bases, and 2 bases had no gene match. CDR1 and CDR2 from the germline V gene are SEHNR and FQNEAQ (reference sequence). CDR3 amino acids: CASKGQGSGNTIYF. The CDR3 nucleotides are TGTGCCAGCAAAGGACAGGGCTCTGGAAACACCATATATTTT.

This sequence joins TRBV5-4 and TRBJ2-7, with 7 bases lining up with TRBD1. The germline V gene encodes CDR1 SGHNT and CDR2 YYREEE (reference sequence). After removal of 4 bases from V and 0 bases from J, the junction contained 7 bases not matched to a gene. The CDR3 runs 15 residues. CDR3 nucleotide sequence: TGTGCCAGCAGCCCTGACAGGGCGGGCTCCTACGAGCAGTACTTC. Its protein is CASSPDRAGSYEQYF.